The 13 T cell receptor beta chains below all came from one sample that was sequenced in a study of T-cell memory formation after mild COVID-19. TCRdb fed the 5' RACE reads into MiXCR, producing one record per CDR3 protein. Among approximately 300,000 distinct CDR3 sequences listed, more than 15% were seen once. Sequenced sample: PBMCs or a T cell subset sorted from them (not recorded which). Every receptor here comes from a man between 18 and 29 years old who had mild COVID-19 (a few samples of this study predate the infection). Cell type and time point are not known.

This clonotype turned up a few times. The V and J genes are TRBV6-1 and TRBJ1-1; 8 bases fit TRBD1. The CDR3 is made up of 13 amino acids. The V and J ends lost 7 bases and 5 bases, in that order; junction bases with no gene match: 6. Per germline, CDR1 MNHNS and CDR2 SASEGT. DNA of the CDR3: TGTGCCAGCATCGGACAGGGTTTGACTGAAGCTTTCTTT. The encoded protein is CASIGQGLTEAFF.

The gene calls are TRBV4-1 and TRBJ1-1; possibly TRBD1 for D (5 bases). The CDR3 is made up of 14 amino acids. Trimming stripped 2 bases from V and 0 bases from J, with 7 bases between. Germline V gene sequence: CDR1 MGHRA, CDR2 YSYEKL. CDR3 nucleotides: TGCGCCAGCAGCCAACCAGGGATGAACACTGAAGCTTTCTTT. It codes for CASSQPGMNTEAFF.

This clonotype has more than one count but fewer than ten. The V call is TRBV12-3 or TRBV12-4, the J call TRBJ2-3; D is perhaps TRBD2 (7 bases). Trimming cost V 6 bases and J 4 bases, with 17 bases left between them. CDR3 length equals 15 residues. Written as DNA, the CDR3 is TGTGCCAGCAGCCCGGGGAGGGGGGTCCCAGATACGCAGTATTTT. Translated: CASSPGRGVPDTQYF.

The table lists this clonotype with a few counts. The rearrangement joins TRBV11-3 to TRBJ2-2; TRBD2 agrees at 11 bases. This CDR3 has 18 residues. V shed 5 bases and J 6 bases; nucleotides not matched to a gene: 14. Per the germline V gene, CDR1 is SGHNT and CDR2 is YENEEA. The CDR3 coding sequence is TGTGCCAGCAGCGATTTGACGGCTAGCGGGGGGAGACCCGGGGAGCTGTTTTTT. Its protein is CASSDLTASGGRPGELFF. Drawing the rest from reference TRBV11-3 and TRBJ2-2, the complete variable domain is EAGVVQSPRYKIIEKKQPVAFWCNPISGHNTLYWYLQNLGQGPELLIRYENEEAVDDSQLPKDRFSAERLKGVDSTLKIQPAELGDSAVYLCASSDLTASGGRPGELFFGEGSRLTVL.

This clonotype was observed a few times. The chain uses TRBV7-9 and TRBJ2-5; a weak D match, TRBD2 (6 bases). This CDR3 has 17 residues. Trimming left V 0 bases short and J 4 bases short, with 18 bases between. Per germline, CDR1 SEHNR and CDR2 FQNEAQ (reference sequence). CDR3 in amino acids: CASSLALLGLGGETQYF. The CDR3, as DNA: TGTGCCAGCAGCTTAGCACTGTTGGGACTGGGGGGAGAGACCCAGTACTTC.

The chain has TRBV18 and TRBJ1-4; tentatively, D is TRBD1 (5 bases). There are 14 residues in the CDR3. From germline, CDR1 is KGHSH and CDR2 LQKENI. V shed 8 bases and J shed 1 base, with 11 bases lying between them. This CDR3 is CASIGDRTNEKLFF. CDR3 bases: TGTGCCAGCATCGGCGACAGAACTAATGAAAAACTGTTTTTT.

This clonotype was seen many times. The rearrangement uses TRBV20-1 and TRBJ2-3, with D perhaps TRBD2 (7 bases). V lost 1 base and J lost 5, with 16 bases in between. CDR3 length: 15 residues. The germline gives CDR1 DFQATT, CDR2 SNEGSKA (reference sequence). CDR3 region: CSARAWGGPGDTQYF. CDR3 nucleotide sequence: TGCAGTGCTAGAGCATGGGGGGGGCCGGGAGATACGCAGTATTTT.

This clonotype showed up just a few times. The rearrangement links TRBV4-2 to TRBJ2-2; TRBD2 is a possible D gene (6 bases). V was trimmed by 5 bases and J by 1 base, leaving 17 bases between them. Per germline, CDR1 LGHNA and CDR2 YNFKEQ. This CDR3 comprises 17 residues. Here the CDR3 DNA reads TGTGCCAGCAGCAGGGTAGAAGTAGCGGTGAACACCGGGGAGCTGTTTTTT. Translating gives CASSRVEVAVNTGELFF.

This clonotype came up a few times. The chain is built from TRBV7-2 and TRBJ1-5; the D is unclear. Per the germline V gene, CDR1 is SGHTA and CDR2 is FQGNSA. V was trimmed by 0 bases and J by 9 bases, leaving 9 bases between them. CDR3 length: 13 residues. CDR3 DNA sequence: TGTGCCAGCAGCTTAGCGGGGTGGGGGCCCCAGCATTTT. Translation gives CASSLAGWGPQHF.

The V call is TRBV24-1, the J call TRBJ1-5, with D maybe TRBD1 (6 bases). Germline-derived CDR1 and CDR2 are KGHDR and SFDVKD. The CDR3 loop spans 17 amino acids. Trimming removed 4 bases at V and 0 bases at J, with 15 bases between. The DNA for the CDR3 is TGTGCCACCAGTGACCTACAGGGATTTTATAGCAATCAGCCCCAGCATTTT. It codes for CATSDLQGFYSNQPQHF.

The V gene is TRBV24-1, the J gene TRBJ2-5; TRBD2 matches at 10 bases. The length of the CDR3 is 16 residues. V dropped 3 bases and J dropped 5; count of bases not matched to a gene: 8. Germline V gives CDR1 KGHDR, CDR2 SFDVKD. As DNA, the CDR3 is TGTGCCACCAGTGATACAGCGGGGGGGACAGGCGAGACCCAGTACTTC. Residues: CATSDTAGGTGETQYF.

This clonotype has more than one count but fewer than ten. The chain uses TRBV7-3 and TRBJ2-6; 9 bases match TRBD1. V shed 2 bases, J shed 0 bases, and the junction held 5 bases outside the gene matches. Per the germline V gene, CDR1 is SGHTA and CDR2 is FQGTGA. The CDR3 is 18 residues long. CDR3 sequence: CASSLPGQGLSGANVLTF. CDR3 DNA: TGTGCCAGCAGCTTACCGGGACAGGGTCTCTCTGGGGCCAACGTCCTGACTTTC.

The V and J genes are TRBV7-9 and TRBJ1-4; D is possibly TRBD1 (6 bases). From germline, CDR1 is SEHNR and CDR2 FQNEAQ (reference sequence). This CDR3 comprises 15 residues. Trimming cost V 5 bases and J 0 bases, with 10 bases left between them. DNA of the CDR3: TGTGCCAGCAGCCCCAACAGGGCAACTAATGAAAAACTGTTTTTT. This encodes CASSPNRATNEKLFF.